Reported below is one T cell receptor (beta chain). The sample originates from a study of Ad26.COV2.S vaccination and SARS-CoV-2 variants. Here immunoSEQ multiplex PCR was the method, and the copy in TCRdb shows in-frame clones only, minus some. This table has hundreds of thousands of clones, about 88% appearing once. V gave up 7 bases and J gave up 4 bases, with 9 bases separating them. The germline gives CDR1 MDHEN, CDR2 SYDVKM. CDR3 size: 12 residues. The treatment denotes: some 20 received Ad26.COV2.S at low or high dose, single or two shots; 5 received placebo; per-sample allocation not given. Specimen acquisition occurred on day 63 following the initial vaccine or placebo injection.

Sequencing used peripheral blood, obtained in a trial of Ad26.COV2.S vaccine versus placebo. The chain is built from TRBV28 and TRBJ2-3; unclear D gene. The receptor was derived from a person aged 18-60 years who received the Ad26.COV2.S COVID-19 vaccine or a placebo. The CDR3 spells CASTALADTQYF. As DNA, the CDR3 is TGTGCCAGCACGGCTCTCGCAGATACGCAGTATTTT.